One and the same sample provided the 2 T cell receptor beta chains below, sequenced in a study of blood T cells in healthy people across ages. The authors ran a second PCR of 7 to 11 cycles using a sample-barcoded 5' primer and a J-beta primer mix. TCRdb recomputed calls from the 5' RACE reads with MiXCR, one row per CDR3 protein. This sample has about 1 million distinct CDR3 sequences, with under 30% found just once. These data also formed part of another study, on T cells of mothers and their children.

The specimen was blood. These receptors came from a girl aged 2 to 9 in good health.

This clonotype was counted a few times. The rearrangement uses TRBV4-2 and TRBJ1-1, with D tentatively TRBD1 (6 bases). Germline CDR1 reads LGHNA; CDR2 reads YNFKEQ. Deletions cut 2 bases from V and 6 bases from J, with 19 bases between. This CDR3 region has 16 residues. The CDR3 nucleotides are TGTGCCAGCAGCCAACGCCTCACAGGGATCAGCTCTGAAGCTTTCTTT. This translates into CASSQRLTGISSEAFF.

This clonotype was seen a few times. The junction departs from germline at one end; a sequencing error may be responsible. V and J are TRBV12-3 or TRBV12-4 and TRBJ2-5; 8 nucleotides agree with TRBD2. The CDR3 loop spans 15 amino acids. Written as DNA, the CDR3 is TGCGCCAGCAGTTTTGACGGGAGGGCTGGAGAGACCCAGTACTTC. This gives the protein CASSFDGRAGETQYF.